The rows below give T cell receptor beta chains drawn from one sample of a study of vaccination and CD4 T cells after COVID-19. The antigens these receptors bind are not known. One entry per CDR3 protein, called by TCRdb with MiXCR from the PCR reads. The sample shows 20,000 to 25,000 distinct CDR3 sequences, roughly three fifths of them seen only once. The source material was CD4+ T cells from blood, cultured in vitro, sampled after SARS-CoV-2 vaccination. The receptors here all came from a human donor who received a COVID-19 vaccine. Both conserved end residues are part of each CDR3. A D gene is named only where the DNA matches it firmly. Expanded clones are given a class, and other clones once, few, many or no size at all.

j_gene,v_gene,abundance,d_gene,CDR3aa,CDR3nt
TRBJ2-1,TRBV19,.,TRBD1,CASSIDFTGGNEQFF,TGTGCCAGTAGTATAGATTTTACAGGGGGAAATGAGCAGTTCTTC
TRBJ2-3,TRBV7-8,.,.,CASSLVTGRNTDTQYF,TGTGCCAGCAGCTTAGTGACGGGACGGAACACAGATACGCAGTATTTT
TRBJ1-1,TRBV5-5,few,TRBD1,CASGSHGTGWVVAFF,TGTGCCAGCGGATCCCATGGGACAGGGTGGGTTGTAGCTTTCTTT
TRBJ1-2,TRBV6-1,.,.,CASTDGGFWGYTF,TGTGCCAGCACCGACGGTGGATTCTGGGGCTACACCTTC
TRBJ1-5,TRBV7-2,.,.,CASSLWAEQPQHF,TGTGCCAGCAGCTTATGGGCAGAACAGCCCCAGCATTTT
TRBJ1-3,TRBV19,few,.,CASRAPGSGNTIYF,TGTGCCAGTAGAGCCCCAGGATCCGGAAACACCATATATTTT
TRBJ1-1,TRBV12-3/TRBV12-4,.,.,CASSLSGGGEAFF,TGTGCCAGCAGTTTATCCGGGGGAGGGGAAGCTTTCTTT
TRBJ2-3,TRBV10-1,.,.,CASSASSLGTDTQYF,TGCGCCAGCAGTGCCTCTAGCTTGGGGACAGATACGCAGTATTTT
TRBJ1-5,TRBV6-5,.,.,CASSFVHRSNQPQHF,TGTGCCAGCAGTTTCGTACACCGTAGCAATCAGCCCCAGCATTTT
TRBJ1-2,TRBV7-9,few,.,CASSRPGENYGYTF,TGTGCCAGCAGCCGGCCGGGGGAAAACTATGGCTACACCTTC
TRBJ2-1,TRBV19,.,.,CASSISGWGLGEQFF,TGTGCCAGTAGTATCAGTGGCTGGGGGCTCGGTGAGCAGTTCTTC
TRBJ1-2,TRBV19,few,.,CASSRQGRYGYTF,TGTGCCAGTAGTAGGCAGGGGCGGTATGGCTACACCTTC
TRBJ1-2,TRBV3-1,.,TRBD1,CASSPRSTGRYGYTF,TGTGCCAGCAGCCCGAGGTCGACAGGGAGGTATGGCTACACCTTC
TRBJ1-5,TRBV12-3/TRBV12-4,.,TRBD1,CASSRQGNQPQHF,TGTGCCAGCAGTAGACAGGGTAATCAGCCCCAGCATTTT
TRBJ2-7,TRBV10-2,.,.,CASSSRTEQYF,TGCGCCAGCAGCAGCAGGACCGAGCAGTACTTC
TRBJ2-1,TRBV19,.,TRBD1,CASSSNRGYEQFF,TGTGCCAGTAGTAGTAACAGGGGTTATGAGCAGTTCTTC
TRBJ2-7,TRBV2,.,TRBD1,CASRNSQGAEQYF,TGTGCCAGCAGGAATTCCCAGGGGGCGGAACAGTACTTC
TRBJ1-1,TRBV7-9,.,.,CTSSLSPENTEAFF,TGTACCAGCAGCTTATCACCAGAGAACACTGAAGCTTTCTTT
TRBJ2-1,TRBV28,medium-sized,TRBD2,CASSSPSRGGGPHNEQFF,TGTGCCAGCAGTTCACCCTCCCGCGGGGGGGGCCCCCACAATGAGCAGTTCTTC
TRBJ2-3,TRBV30,.,TRBD2,CAWVRASGSTDTQYF,TGTGCCTGGGTACGGGCTAGCGGGTCAACAGATACGCAGTATTTT
TRBJ1-1,TRBV25-1,few,.,CASSEPRTGAEAFF,TGTGCCAGCAGTGAACCCCGAACTGGGGCTGAAGCTTTCTTT
TRBJ1-1,TRBV10-3,few,TRBD1,CAISDSDRGNTEAFF,TGTGCCATCAGTGATAGCGACAGGGGGAACACTGAAGCTTTCTTT
TRBJ1-5,TRBV7-2,.,.,CASSLGEWSNQPQHF,TGTGCCAGCAGCTTGGGTGAGTGGTCCAATCAGCCCCAGCATTTT
TRBJ2-5,TRBV10-3,.,TRBD2,CAIRGDSQWETQYF,TGTGCCATCCGGGGGGACTCCCAATGGGAGACCCAGTACTTC
TRBJ2-3,TRBV10-1,.,.,CASGRDFGTQYF,TGCGCCAGCGGAAGGGACTTCGGGACGCAGTATTTT
TRBJ2-5,TRBV7-6,once,TRBD2,CASSPGLVQETQYF,TGTGCCAGCAGCCCCGGACTAGTCCAAGAGACCCAGTACTTC
TRBJ1-2,TRBV19,.,TRBD1,CASSILQGTAPHYGYTF,TGTGCCAGTAGTATCCTACAGGGGACCGCCCCTCACTATGGCTACACCTTC
TRBJ1-2,TRBV3-1,.,TRBD1,CASSQLGQGGGYTF,TGTGCCAGCAGCCAACTAGGACAGGGCGGCGGCTACACCTTC
TRBJ1-1,TRBV19,.,.,CASSPPGGSGEAFF,TGTGCCAGTAGTCCACCGGGGGGCTCCGGTGAAGCTTTCTTT
TRBJ1-3,TRBV15,.,.,CATSRDESSGNTIYF,TGTGCCACCAGCAGAGATGAGTCCTCTGGAAACACCATATATTTT
TRBJ1-4,TRBV19,once,.,CASSGRTRGYGEKLFF,TGTGCCAGTAGTGGACGCACCAGGGGTTATGGTGAAAAACTGTTTTTT
TRBJ2-3,TRBV24-1,.,.,CATSVGGGDTDTQYF,TGTGCCACCAGTGTGGGGGGGGGCGACACAGATACGCAGTATTTT
TRBJ2-7,TRBV2,few,.,CASSEGLYTLYEQYF,TGTGCCAGCAGTGAGGGGTTGTATACCCTCTACGAGCAGTACTTC
TRBJ1-1,TRBV28,.,.,CASRTDIRNTEAFF,TGTGCCAGCAGGACGGACATACGAAACACTGAAGCTTTCTTT
TRBJ2-7,TRBV20-1,.,TRBD1,CSAQIARAGGYEQYF,TGCAGTGCTCAGATTGCCAGGGCAGGGGGCTACGAGCAGTACTTC
TRBJ1-3,TRBV5-3,.,.,CASSIQPESSGNTIYF,TGTGCCAGCAGTATACAGCCCGAGAGCTCTGGAAACACCATATATTTT
TRBJ1-6,TRBV27,.,.,CASSLQGGSPLHF,TGTGCCAGCAGTTTGCAGGGTGGTTCACCCCTCCACTTT
TRBJ1-1,TRBV7-2,few,.,CASSMQQGSNTEAFF,TGTGCCAGCAGCATGCAACAGGGTTCGAACACTGAAGCTTTCTTT
TRBJ2-3,TRBV11-3,few,.,CASSLDSDITWPDTQYF,TGTGCCAGCAGCTTAGATTCCGACATTACTTGGCCAGATACGCAGTATTTT
TRBJ1-2,TRBV2,.,.,CASSDRGNYGYTF,TGTGCCAGCAGTGACAGGGGAAACTATGGCTACACCTTC
TRBJ2-2,TRBV5-1,.,TRBD1,CASSLASRGLTGELFF,TGCGCCAGCAGCTTGGCCTCCAGGGGGCTAACCGGGGAGCTGTTTTTT
TRBJ2-7,TRBV20-1,.,TRBD2,CSARVPGAGRGNYEQYF,TGCAGTGCTAGAGTTCCCGGTGCCGGGCGGGGGAATTACGAGCAGTACTTC
TRBJ1-5,TRBV2,.,TRBD1,CASTRTGESNQPQHF,TGTGCCAGCACTCGGACAGGGGAGAGCAATCAGCCCCAGCATTTT
TRBJ2-3,TRBV2,.,TRBD2,CASSEAGGGVTDTQYF,TGTGCCAGCAGTGAAGCGGGGGGAGGGGTCACAGATACGCAGTATTTT
TRBJ1-2,TRBV11-3,.,TRBD1,CASSSLDREYGYTF,TGTGCCAGCAGCTCCTTGGACAGGGAATATGGCTACACCTTC
TRBJ2-7,TRBV20-1,once,TRBD2,CSARVNSGVESYEQYF,TGCAGTGCTAGAGTGAATAGCGGGGTAGAGTCCTACGAGCAGTACTTC
TRBJ1-1,TRBV2,.,.,CASIEEARGNTEAFF,TGTGCCAGCATTGAGGAGGCCAGGGGGAACACTGAAGCTTTCTTT
TRBJ1-1,TRBV7-7,.,.,CASSLSENTEAFF,TGTGCCAGCAGCTTATCCGAGAACACTGAAGCTTTCTTT
TRBJ1-2,TRBV2,.,.,CASSVTANYGYTF,TGTGCCAGCAGTGTAACGGCGAATTATGGCTACACCTTC
TRBJ1-1,TRBV19,.,.,CASSIQSGFEAFF,TGTGCCAGTAGTATCCAGTCCGGTTTCGAAGCTTTCTTT
TRBJ2-6,TRBV30,.,.,CAWSVLLGSGANVLTF,TGTGCCTGGAGTGTACTTTTAGGCTCTGGGGCCAACGTCCTGACTTTC
TRBJ1-5,TRBV6-1,few,.,CASSVGLGPQHF,TGTGCCAGCAGTGTTGGTTTAGGGCCCCAGCATTTT
TRBJ2-5,TRBV27,.,TRBD2,CASSPGLAIQETQYF,TGTGCCAGCAGTCCGGGACTAGCCATTCAAGAGACCCAGTACTTC
TRBJ1-1,TRBV20-1,.,TRBD1,CSARDPQTGVNTEAFF,TGCAGTGCTAGAGATCCCCAGACAGGGGTGAACACTGAAGCTTTCTTT
TRBJ1-2,TRBV25-1,once,TRBD1,CASNRQGQYGYTF,TGTGCCAGCAATCGACAGGGACAATATGGCTACACCTTC
TRBJ1-2,TRBV2,.,TRBD1,CASSERRDSNGYTF,TGTGCCAGCAGTGAACGCCGGGACAGCAATGGCTACACCTTC
TRBJ2-2,TRBV20-1,few,.,CSARDTGGPYGGELFF,TGCAGTGCTAGAGATACCGGGGGGCCATATGGCGGGGAGCTGTTTTTT
TRBJ2-7,TRBV7-9,.,.,CARPSMRDYEQYF,TGTGCCCGCCCGTCTATGCGGGATTACGAGCAGTACTTC
TRBJ2-6,TRBV6-1,.,.,CAISDTSEGYFTGANVLTF,TGTGCCATCAGTGATACGTCCGAGGGGTACTTCACTGGGGCCAACGTCCTGACTTTC